This record covers a single TCR beta chain. Its antigen is still unknown. Physicians reached a diagnosis by relying on clinical symptoms, serum thyroxine, TRAb, thyroid ultrasound and orbital computed tomography. The data derive from a study of Graves' ophthalmopathy and Graves' hyperthyroidism. RNA transcripts provided the template for amplifying TCR beta CDR3 regions. The authors performed first-round RT-PCR with HTBI primers and then a second-round multiplex PCR. TCRdb re-derived calls from the multiplex PCR reads in MiXCR, one entry per CDR3 protein. Of 170,000 or so distinct CDR3 sequences in the sample, over 35% were seen once. After removal of 6 bases from V and 12 bases from J, the junction contained 8 bases not matched to a gene. The CDR3 contains 12 residues. The germline V gene has CDR1 LGHNT and CDR2 FRNRAP. Broader study findings: Most expanded thyroid clonotypes above 0.001 frequency also appeared in blood.

This clonotype was sampled from a woman aged 40 to 50 with Graves' ophthalmopathy. The J gene is TRBJ1-5, the V gene TRBV12-5, with 7 bases that match TRBD1. Sequenced material: peripheral blood. The CDR3 coding sequence is TGTGCTAGTGGGACAGGGTTGGGGTTCCAGCATTTT. Encoded protein: CASGTGLGFQHF.